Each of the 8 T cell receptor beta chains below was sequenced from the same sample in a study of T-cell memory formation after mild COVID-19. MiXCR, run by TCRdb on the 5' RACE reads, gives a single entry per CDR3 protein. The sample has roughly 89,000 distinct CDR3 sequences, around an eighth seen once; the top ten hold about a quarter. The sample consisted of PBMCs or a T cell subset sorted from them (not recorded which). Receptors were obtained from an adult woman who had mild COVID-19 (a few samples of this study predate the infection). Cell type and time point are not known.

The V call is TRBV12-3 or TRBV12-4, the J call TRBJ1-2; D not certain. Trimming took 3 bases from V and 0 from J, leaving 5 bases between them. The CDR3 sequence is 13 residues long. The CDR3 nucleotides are TGTGCCAGCAGTTTGCCAGCTAACTATGGCTACACCTTC. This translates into CASSLPANYGYTF.

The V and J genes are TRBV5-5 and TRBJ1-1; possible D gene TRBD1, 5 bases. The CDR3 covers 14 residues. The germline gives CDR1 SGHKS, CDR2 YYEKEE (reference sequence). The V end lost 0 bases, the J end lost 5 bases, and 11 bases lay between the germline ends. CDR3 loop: CASSLDTWGTEAFF. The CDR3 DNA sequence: TGTGCCAGCAGCTTGGACACCTGGGGGACTGAAGCTTTCTTT.

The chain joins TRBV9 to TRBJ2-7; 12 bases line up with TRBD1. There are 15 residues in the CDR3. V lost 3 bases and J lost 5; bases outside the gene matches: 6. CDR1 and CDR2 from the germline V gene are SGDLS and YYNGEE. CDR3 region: CASSASGTGGHEQYF. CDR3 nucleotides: TGTGCCAGCAGCGCCTCCGGGACAGGGGGCCACGAGCAGTACTTC.

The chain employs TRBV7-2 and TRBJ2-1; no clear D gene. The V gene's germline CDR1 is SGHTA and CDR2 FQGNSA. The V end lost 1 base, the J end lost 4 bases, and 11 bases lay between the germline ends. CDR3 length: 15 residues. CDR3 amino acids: CASSLGPPTYNEQFF. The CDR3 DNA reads TGTGCCAGCAGCTTAGGGCCACCCACTTACAATGAGCAGTTCTTC.

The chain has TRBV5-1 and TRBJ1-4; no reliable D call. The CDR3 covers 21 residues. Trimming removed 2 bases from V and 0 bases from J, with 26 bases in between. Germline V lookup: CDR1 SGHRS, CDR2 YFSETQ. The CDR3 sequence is CASSFFWTIGPSGATNEKLFF. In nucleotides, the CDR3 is TGCGCCAGCAGCTTTTTTTGGACGATAGGGCCTTCCGGCGCAACTAATGAAAAACTGTTTTTT.

CDR3 in amino acids: CASSLLNGVYEQYF. CDR3 nucleotides: TGTGCCAGCAGCTTATTGAACGGGGTCTACGAGCAGTACTTC. V gene TRBV7-2 combines with J gene TRBJ2-7; tentative D call: TRBD2 (5 bases). V gave up 2 bases and J gave up 3 bases, with 11 bases separating them. Per the germline V gene, CDR1 is SGHTA and CDR2 is FQGNSA. The length of the CDR3 is 14 residues.

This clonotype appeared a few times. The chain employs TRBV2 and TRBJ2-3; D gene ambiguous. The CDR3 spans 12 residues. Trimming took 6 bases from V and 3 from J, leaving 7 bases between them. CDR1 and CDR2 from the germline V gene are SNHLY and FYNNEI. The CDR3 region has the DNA TGTGCCAGCAGGCCCAGTACAGATACGCAGTATTTT. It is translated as CASRPSTDTQYF.

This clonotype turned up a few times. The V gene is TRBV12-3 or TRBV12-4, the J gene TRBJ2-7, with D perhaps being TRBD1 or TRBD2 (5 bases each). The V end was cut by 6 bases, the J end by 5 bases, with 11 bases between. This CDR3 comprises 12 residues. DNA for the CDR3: TGTGCCAGCAGGTGGGGGAGCGACGAGCAGTACTTC. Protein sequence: CASRWGSDEQYF.